The T cell receptor (beta chain) described here comes from a study of cytomegalovirus exposure and HLA in healthy donors. Study details: In a later analysis, the 120 or so validation repertoires were reported to have used the same platform as the 600 to 800 first-cohort repertoires. General study points: According to a subsequent analysis, TCR clusters identified in the first cohort showed a tendency to co-occur across the approximately 120 validation repertoires. It was confirmed in vitro that a few of the CMV-associated chains were specific for CMV antigens. Among TCR beta chains, those listed as cytomegalovirus-associated numbered under 200.

Deletions cut 3 bases from V and 2 bases from J, with 9 bases between. There are 14 residues in the CDR3. Germline values: CDR1 MGHRA, CDR2 YSYEKL. This clone was picked up one time. Its antigen is not identified. The method was immunoSEQ multiplex PCR; TCRdb's version includes in-frame clones alone and lacks a portion of them. This table holds 260,000 or so clones, 85% to 90% found once. Source material: PBMCs. This chain links TRBV4-1 with TRBJ2-3; D ambiguous. The source of this sequence is a man aged 18 to 29 in good health and CMV-seronegative. Here the CDR3 DNA reads TGCGCCAGCAGCCACATCGCGGACACAGATACGCAGTATTTT. Translating it yields CASSHIADTDTQYF.